This paragraph covers one T cell receptor beta chain sequence. The table lists this clone with a count of one. The antigen it recognizes is unknown. There are no base qualities to consult, and no much larger clone falls within one base. The CDR3 regions of human TCRbeta chains were analyzed by immunosequencing. The published analysis was carried out like this. Repertoire TCRs were checked for matches against a reference library of SARS-CoV-2-specific TCRs that had been generated using the MIRA antigen-specificity platform. Breadth was defined as the fraction of unique TCRs that were SARS-CoV-2-associated. Depth was defined as the fraction of total T cells that were SARS-CoV-2-associated. Using the MIRA data, every spike-specific TCR was mapped to the spike region that the TCR reacted to and assigned to either a CD4 or a CD8 class. Log10-transformed breadth and depth values were compared by one-way ANOVA with Sidak's multiple comparisons tests. TCRdb stores this immuneACCESS table with in-frame sequences only. Part of the clones is absent; in the studies checked, under half of the shortfall reflects unresolved V genes, and no reason is known for the rest. The V and J calls and clone size were taken over from that table, and D and trimming were inferred from the DNA. Present in this sample are under 80,000 clones, around 80% of which were seen just once. 26% of the sample goes to the ten largest clones.

CDR1 and CDR2 were assigned from the germline V gene as MDHEN and SYDVKM. Trimming at the junction amounts to 3 bases on V and 4 bases on J, and the germline ends lie 13 bases apart. Its CDR3 holds 15 amino acids, cysteine through phenylalanine. Only the CDR3 DNA is retained, 45 bases long and in frame from the first base. Per the publication, the time point label means: about 28 days (+/-7) after the second vaccine dose. AZD1222 recipients given second doses at about 4 weeks or at about 12 weeks were pooled, since spike-specific TCR depth and breadth were not found to differ between the two schedules. Vaccinee samples were obtained from the UK trials COV001 and COV002, which included a single-blind randomized controlled phase 2/3 trial of AZD1222 (ChAdOx1 nCoV-19) in healthy adults. For TCRbeta chain sequencing, PBMC samples from trial participants were taken at day 0 and at day 28 after the second dose.

The data are from a study of T cell responses to AZD1222 COVID-19 vaccine (dated by TCRdb to the early 2020s). For the study in its entirety: TCR sequencing was performed for some 250 trial participants, of whom around 200 were given two doses of AZD1222 and roughly 25 were given two doses of MenACWY control vaccine. Trial participants were enrolled by age into 18-55, 56-69 and 70-plus year subgroups, with about 150, 28 and 57 TCR-sequenced participants respectively.

What the authors observed across the whole study: A significant rise in spike-specific TCR breadth and depth was observed after two AZD1222 doses relative to day 0 and relative to MenACWY recipients. Conclusions about previously exposed vaccinees are limited, since just six AZD1222 recipients were seropositive for SARS-CoV-2 at baseline. Participants were mostly white British, with more females than males. The authors suggested clonal diversity may have been underestimated. Reportedly, almost half of the unique spike-specific TCRs recognized epitopes lying outside the regions that are mutated in the B.1.351 and B.1.1.7 variants. Vaccine-associated CD4 TCRs spanned the whole spike protein, with dominant responses in regions 160-218 and 743-854. No day 14 peak-response samples were available, so repertoires were characterized only after the peak T cell response. In the small 56-69-year group, the increase in depth fell short of significance, most likely because of low power.

This specimen was peripheral blood, taken 28 days after the second AZD1222 dose. Recombination connected TRBV28 to TRBJ1-5; TRBD1 could be the D gene, as 5 bases match. This receptor was obtained from an adult who received the AZD1222 COVID-19 vaccine. The CDR3 reads as follows: CASSFFRDRNQPQHF. The bases read TGTGCCAGCAGTTTTTTCCGGGACCGAAATCAGCCCCAGCATTTT.